This passage covers 6 T cell receptor beta chains from one sample sequenced in a study of shared clonotypes between healthy human individuals. Repertoires were generated with immunoSEQ multiplex PCR, while TCRdb's copy carries only in-frame clones and drops some. This sample yields approximately 1,500,000 clones, of which 96% are seen a single time; roughly 1.2% belongs to the top ten. Sequenced sample: naive CD4+ T cells sorted from blood. The subset was: CD45RA+ positively selected. All receptors derive from a man aged 25 to 45 in good health.

This chain links TRBV19 with TRBJ2-7; TRBD2 matches 9 bases. This CDR3 spans 14 amino acids. With 3 bases clipped from V and 4 bases from J, the junction kept 4 bases outside the gene matches. Germline V gene data show CDR1 as LNHDA and CDR2 as SQIVND (reference sequence). The DNA of the CDR3 is TGTGCCAGTAGTATGGCGGGAGGGACTTACGAGCAGTACTTC. Protein product: CASSMAGGTYEQYF.

The chain joins TRBV7-6 to TRBJ2-3; either TRBD1 or TRBD2 may fit D (5 bases each). The V and J ends lost 6 bases and 2 bases respectively, with 15 bases between them. Germline CDR1 and CDR2: SGHVS and FNYEAQ. The CDR3 loop spans 15 amino acids. The CDR3 bases are TGTGCCAGCAGTTTACTACGAGGGGCCACAGATACGCAGTATTTT. Translation gives CASSLLRGATDTQYF.

The chain links TRBV10-3 to TRBJ2-7; D not certain. The CDR3 is 14 residues long. V was cut by 4 bases and J by 1 base, with 11 bases left in between. Germline V gives CDR1 ENHRY, CDR2 SYGVKD. CDR3 in DNA: TGTGCCATCAGTGCAAGGGCAACGTCCTACGAGCAGTACTTC. Translating it yields CAISARATSYEQYF.

The chain couples TRBV7-2 to TRBJ2-5; TRBD1 might be the D (5 bases). CDR3 length: 14 residues. V gave up 4 bases and J gave up 3 bases, with 12 bases separating them. Looked up from germline, CDR1 is SGHTA and CDR2 is FQGNSA. The DNA of the CDR3 is TGTGCCAGCAGCTCAGACAGACAGAAAGAGACCCAGTACTTC. Its translation is CASSSDRQKETQYF. The full variable domain, its missing parts supplied by reference TRBV7-2 and TRBJ2-5, is GAGVSQSPSNKVTEKGKDVELRCDPISGHTALYWYRQSLGQGLEFLIYFQGNSAPDKSGLPSDRFSAERTGGSVSTLTIQRTQQEDSAVYLCASSSDRQKETQYFGPGTRLLVL.

The CDR3 DNA reads TGTGCCAGCAGTGGTCCGGGACAGGACAATCAGCCCCAGCATTTT. Translation: CASSGPGQDNQPQHF. The genes are TRBV6-1 and TRBJ1-5; 8 bases map to TRBD1. V was pared by 4 bases and J by 3 bases, with 5 bases of the junction left unmatched. Per the germline V gene, CDR1 is MNHNS and CDR2 is SASEGT. The CDR3 runs to 15 residues.

This sequence joins TRBV19 and TRBJ1-4; 10 bases align to TRBD1. The J segment lost 7 bases and the V segment lost 4 bases, leaving 6 bases of the junction unmatched. Germline lookup yields CDR1 LNHDA and CDR2 SQIVND (reference sequence). CDR3 length equals 15 residues. CDR3 bases: TGTGCCAGTAGTAGTACCGGGACAGGGGTTGAAAAACTGTTTTTT. Protein: CASSSTGTGVEKLFF.